A selection of T cell receptor beta chains follows, all from one sample in a study of blood T cell repertoires in COVID-19. Profiling relied on immunoSEQ multiplex PCR, and the TCRdb table lists in-frame clones only, not all of them. Of 80,000 to 90,000 clones in the sample, around 85% are singletons; the top ten hold roughly 5.4%. Specimen: peripheral blood. The receptors come from a man in his sixties with acute or convalescent COVID-19. Each CDR3 is given with its conserved first and last residue. D genes are given only for firm matches. Where a row states a size, it is once, few, many or the class of an expanded clone; other rows omit it.

TRBV3-1/TRBV3-2	TRBJ1-6	NA	TRBD1	CASSQGQGMAPLHF	TGTGCCAGCAGCCAGGGACAGGGGATGGCACCCCTCCACTTT
TRBV5-4	TRBJ2-7	NA	TRBD1	CASSPGQGGEQYF	TGTGCCAGCAGCCCTGGACAGGGAGGCGAGCAGTACTTC
TRBV5-3	TRBJ1-4	NA	NA	CARSQRARIQRDATNEKLFF	TGTGCCAGAAGCCAGAGAGCCCGCATACAACGGGATGCAACTAATGAAAAACTGTTTTTT
TRBV19	TRBJ1-4	NA	TRBD1	CASAGPGQGLNEKLFF	TGTGCCAGTGCGGGCCCAGGACAGGGCCTCAATGAAAAACTGTTTTTT
TRBV9	TRBJ2-5	NA	NA	CASSSPGYF	TGTGCCAGCAGCTCCCCCGGGTACTTC
TRBV30	TRBJ1-4	NA	NA	CAWSVLAGEKLFF	TGTGCCTGGAGTGTACTGGCGGGGGAAAAACTGTTTTTT
TRBV7-9	TRBJ2-5	NA	TRBD1	CASSPGQVLRETQYF	TGTGCCAGCAGCCCCGGACAGGTTTTAAGAGAGACCCAGTACTTC
TRBV9	TRBJ2-3	NA	TRBD2	CASSSRGLAGDTQYF	TGTGCCAGCAGCTCCAGGGGTCTAGCGGGGGATACGCAGTATTTT
TRBV5-4	TRBJ1-4	NA	NA	CASSLGQGNEKLFF	TGTGCCAGCAGCTTGGGGCAGGGTAATGAAAAACTGTTTTTT
TRBV9	TRBJ2-1	once	TRBD2	CASSVDGSGGASEQFF	TGTGCCAGCAGCGTAGATGGTAGCGGGGGGGCTAGTGAGCAGTTCTTC
TRBV12-3/TRBV12-4	TRBJ1-2	NA	NA	CASSSTRGVLTF	TGTGCCAGCAGTTCGACCCGGGGGGTCCTAACCTTC
TRBV5-1	TRBJ2-2	NA	NA	CASSLAGGPNTGELFF	TGCGCCAGCAGCTTGGCGGGGGGCCCTAACACCGGGGAGCTGTTTTTT
TRBV25-1	TRBJ1-1	NA	NA	CASSATDTNTEAFF	TGTGCCAGCAGTGCCACGGACACCAACACTGAAGCTTTCTTT
TRBV4-2	TRBJ2-2	few	TRBD2	CASSQDTSGVTGELFF	TGTGCCAGCAGCCAAGATACTAGCGGGGTTACCGGGGAGCTGTTTTTT
TRBV4-1	TRBJ1-4	NA	TRBD1	CASSNRSGTGDEKLFF	TGCGCCAGCAGCAATCGCTCCGGGACAGGGGATGAAAAACTGTTTTTT
TRBV5-4	TRBJ1-2	NA	NA	CASSLGTEPFYGYTF	TGTGCCAGCAGCTTGGGAACGGAGCCTTTCTATGGCTACACCTTC
TRBV10-3	TRBJ2-4	few	NA	CASREGGENIQYF	TGTGCCTCCAGGGAGGGGGGAGAAAACATTCAGTACTTC
TRBV2	TRBJ1-1	NA	NA	CASRSKGGGTTEAFF	TGTGCCAGCAGATCTAAAGGCGGGGGGACCACTGAAGCTTTCTTT
TRBV10-3	TRBJ1-2	NA	NA	CAISAEEQGYGYTF	TGTGCCATCAGTGCTGAGGAACAGGGCTATGGCTACACCTTC
TRBV10-1	TRBJ2-7	NA	NA	CASSGRGRDEQYF	TGCGCCAGCAGTGGAAGGGGAAGAGACGAGCAGTACTTC
TRBV27	TRBJ1-4	NA	NA	CASRTNYHEKLFF	TGTGCCAGCAGGACAAATTATCATGAAAAACTGTTTTTT
TRBV29-1	TRBJ2-5	NA	NA	CSVGRAQETQYF	TGCAGCGTTGGGAGGGCCCAAGAGACCCAGTACTTC
TRBV5-4	TRBJ1-3	NA	NA	CASSFEGSGNTIYF	TGTGCCAGCAGCTTTGAGGGATCCGGAAACACCATATATTTT
TRBV7-9	TRBJ2-3	NA	TRBD1	CASRTGEGRTDTQYF	TGTGCCTCACGGACAGGGGAAGGGAGAACAGATACGCAGTATTTT
TRBV5-1	TRBJ2-2	once	NA	CASSPANTLLGGAGELFF	TGCGCCAGCAGCCCAGCGAACACCCTCTTAGGGGGTGCTGGGGAGCTGTTTTTT
TRBV30	TRBJ2-7	NA	NA	CAWSVGTGSYEQYF	TGTGCCTGGAGTGTGGGAACAGGGAGCTACGAGCAGTACTTC
TRBV12-3/TRBV12-4	TRBJ1-2	NA	TRBD1	CASTQRGHGYTF	TGTGCCAGCACCCAAAGGGGGCATGGCTACACCTTC
TRBV27	TRBJ1-2	NA	NA	CASSRTAANYGYTF	TGTGCCAGCAGTCGGACAGCAGCTAACTATGGCTACACCTTC
TRBV5-1	TRBJ2-1	NA	TRBD2	CASSLRGGSSLNEQFF	TGCGCCAGCAGCTTGCGGGGAGGGTCATCCCTCAATGAGCAGTTCTTC
TRBV21-1	TRBJ2-1	NA	NA	CASSKASGGTASNEQFF	TGTGCCAGCAGCAAAGCGTCAGGGGGGACAGCTTCCAATGAGCAGTTCTTC
TRBV6-5	TRBJ2-1	NA	TRBD1	CASSWDRGFNEQFF	TGTGCCAGCAGCTGGGACAGGGGGTTCAATGAGCAGTTCTTC
TRBV20-1	TRBJ1-6	few	NA	CSASSGSVDSPLHF	TGCAGTGCTAGTTCGGGGTCGGTAGATTCACCCCTCCACTTT
TRBV7-3	TRBJ2-2	NA	NA	CASSSYPDRSTGELFF	TGTGCCAGCAGCTCCTACCCCGACAGGTCCACCGGGGAGCTGTTTTTT
TRBV6-6	TRBJ2-7	NA	TRBD1	CASSYPDRESYEQYF	TGTGCCAGCAGTTACCCGGACAGGGAGTCCTACGAGCAGTACTTC
TRBV9	TRBJ2-1	NA	NA	CASSVAGDSYNEQFF	TGTGCCAGCAGCGTAGCGGGGGACTCCTACAATGAGCAGTTCTTC
TRBV19	TRBJ1-1	NA	TRBD1	CASSTDRGSGAFF	TGTGCCAGTAGTACGGACAGGGGGTCGGGAGCTTTCTTT
TRBV10-2	TRBJ2-5	NA	TRBD1	CASSESGTGVGKTQYF	TGCGCCAGCAGTGAGTCCGGGACAGGGGTTGGAAAGACCCAGTACTTC
TRBV19	TRBJ1-1	NA	NA	CASSIVALQGIDTEAFF	TGTGCCAGTAGTATCGTTGCCTTACAGGGTATAGACACTGAAGCTTTCTTT
TRBV2	TRBJ2-2	NA	TRBD2	CASSVRSGGWELFF	TGTGCCAGCAGTGTGCGTAGCGGGGGATGGGAGCTGTTTTTT
TRBV5-6	TRBJ1-4	NA	NA	CASSLGRGAPGKLFF	TGTGCCAGCAGCTTGGGACGGGGAGCCCCTGGAAAACTGTTTTTT
TRBV5-4	TRBJ1-1	NA	NA	CASSLREGAIGRTEAFF	TGTGCCAGCAGCTTGAGGGAAGGGGCGATTGGAAGAACTGAAGCTTTCTTT
TRBV5-1	TRBJ1-2	NA	NA	CASSSLDSSYGYTF	TGCGCCAGCAGCTCATTAGACAGCTCCTATGGCTACACCTTC
TRBV10-3	TRBJ2-6	NA	TRBD1	CAISETGGAGANVLTF	TGTGCCATCAGTGAGACAGGGGGCGCGGGGGCCAACGTCCTGACTTTC
TRBV5-1	TRBJ2-5	NA	TRBD2	CASSLGSGRGGRETQYF	TGCGCCAGCAGCTTGGGAAGTGGACGGGGGGGCCGTGAGACCCAGTACTTC
TRBV27	TRBJ1-2	NA	TRBD1	CASSFHRDSLYGYTF	TGTGCCAGCAGTTTCCATCGGGACAGCCTATATGGCTACACCTTC
TRBV5-1	TRBJ2-5	NA	TRBD1	CASSGDRGQETQYF	TGCGCCAGCAGCGGGGACAGGGGCCAAGAGACCCAGTACTTC
TRBV21-1	TRBJ1-4	NA	NA	CASSKAPGTVNEKLFF	TGTGCCAGCAGCAAAGCTCCCGGGACAGTTAATGAAAAACTGTTTTTT
TRBV4-3	TRBJ2-3	NA	NA	CASSQDRETDTQYF	TGCGCCAGCAGCCAAGATCGAGAAACAGATACGCAGTATTTT
TRBV18	TRBJ2-6	NA	TRBD1	CASSPGQVRGANVLTF	TGTGCCAGCTCACCGGGACAGGTTAGGGGGGCCAACGTCCTGACTTTC
TRBV11-2	TRBJ1-1	once	NA	CASSLLPRAGIEAFF	TGTGCCAGCAGCCTCCTTCCTCGGGCCGGGATAGAAGCTTTCTTT
TRBV18	TRBJ1-1	NA	NA	CASSPPGRNTEAFF	TGTGCCAGCTCACCACCGGGCAGGAACACTGAAGCTTTCTTT
TRBV30	TRBJ1-1	once	TRBD1	CAWNFRGLGEAFF	TGTGCCTGGAATTTTAGGGGGCTAGGTGAAGCTTTCTTT